Detailed here is one T cell receptor (beta chain). Antigen specificity is unknown. A single record per CDR3 protein comes from TCRdb applying MiXCR to the RT-PCR reads. The sample lists 280,000 or so distinct CDR3 sequences, about a fifth seen once, with around 9.6% in the top ten. This record comes from a study of response to subunit inactivated influenza vaccine. The study's findings and limits: Researchers suggested that each seasonal influenza vaccination recruits few new T cells.

CDR1 is MGHRA and CDR2 is YSYEKL in the germline V gene. The ends were cut back, 1 base at V and 5 bases at J, with 6 bases in the middle. This CDR3 region has 13 residues. The specimen was PBMCs from blood, collected approximately 22 months after vaccination. The chain recombines TRBV4-1 with TRBJ1-5; D remains ambiguous. The sequence was obtained from a man aged 50-75 years who received an inactivated influenza vaccine. Here the CDR3 reads CASSQGLDQPQHF. The CDR3 DNA reads as TGCGCCAGCAGCCAAGGTCTAGATCAGCCCCAGCATTTT.